These 25 T cell receptor beta chains share one sample of origin, sequenced in a study of blood T cell repertoires in COVID-19. TCRdb's table, derived via immunoSEQ multiplex PCR, lists solely in-frame clones and lacks some. The table includes 200,000 to 250,000 clones, approximately 81% detected once. The source material was peripheral blood. Receptor source: a man in his fifties or sixties who had recovered from COVID-19.

This clone was seen just once. The chain recombines TRBV6-5 with TRBJ2-7, with D perhaps TRBD1 (6 bases). Germline CDR1 reads MNHEY; CDR2 reads SVGAGI. The CDR3 covers 14 residues. Trimming took 0 bases from V and 5 from J, leaving 11 bases between them. The CDR3 region has the DNA TGTGCCAGCAGTTACTCTGACAGGCCCAACGAGCAGTACTTC. Its translation is CASSYSDRPNEQYF.

V is TRBV30 and J is TRBJ2-2, with 10 nucleotides matching TRBD1. This CDR3 is 15 amino acids long. Germline V CDR1 and CDR2: GTSNPN, SVGIG (reference sequence). The junction had 8 bases not matched to a gene; V was cut back by 5 bases and J by 5 bases. CDR3 region: CAWHGQGVGTGELFF. For the CDR3, the DNA is TGTGCCTGGCATGGACAGGGGGTGGGGACCGGGGAGCTGTTTTTT.

The chain recombines TRBV30 with TRBJ1-1; no firm D call. This CDR3 spans 11 amino acids. V was clipped by 2 bases and J by 7 bases, with 8 bases between them. Germline lookup yields CDR1 GTSNPN and CDR2 SVGIG (reference sequence). The CDR3: CAWSQAVEAFF. In DNA form, the CDR3 reads TGTGCCTGGAGTCAGGCCGTTGAAGCTTTCTTT.

V usage is TRBV18 and J usage is TRBJ2-5; TRBD1 aligns across 7 bases. This CDR3 has 14 residues. J gave up 1 base and V 4 bases, and 3 bases lay outside the gene matches. Germline V gene data show CDR1 as KGHSH and CDR2 as LQKENI. The CDR3 spells CASSLRQGQETQYF. In DNA form, the CDR3 reads TGTGCCAGCTCACTCCGACAGGGCCAAGAGACCCAGTACTTC.

The chain carries TRBV21-1 and TRBJ2-7; the D call of TRBD2 is as the table states it, not checked on the DNA. TRBV21-1 is shown as a pseudogene. CDR3 length equals 16 residues. CDR3 amino acids: CASSKQGLSLGYEQYF. DNA of the CDR3: TGTGCCAGCAGCAAACAGGGACTATCTCTAGGATACGAGCAGTACTTC.

The chain joins TRBV30 to TRBJ1-1; 7 bases line up with TRBD1. Germline values: CDR1 GTSNPN, CDR2 SVGIG (reference sequence). V gave up 8 bases and J gave up 5 bases; unmatched junction bases: 11. This CDR3 contains 13 residues. Written as DNA, the CDR3 is TGTGCCAGTTACAGGGGTTCGAGTACTGAAGCTTTCTTT. This codes for CASYRGSSTEAFF.

The rearrangement links TRBV5-1 to TRBJ2-7; the match to TRBD2 covers 7 bases. The V and J ends lost 4 bases and 6 bases, in that order; junction bases with no gene match: 10. This CDR3 has 14 residues. The germline CDR1 and CDR2 sequences are SGHRS and YFSETQ. Here the CDR3 reads CASSEAAGVSEQYF. The CDR3 region has the DNA TGCGCCAGCAGCGAGGCTGCGGGAGTCTCCGAGCAGTACTTC.

The chain employs TRBV20-1 and TRBJ2-3; D remains unclear. The germline V gene encodes CDR1 DFQATT and CDR2 SNEGSKA (reference sequence). Trimming pared 5 bases from V and 6 bases from J, leaving 9 bases between. The CDR3 is made up of 11 amino acids. The CDR3 sequence: CSAPKLDTQYF. CDR3 coding DNA: TGCAGTGCTCCTAAACTGGATACGCAGTATTTT.

This clone was detected once. The CDR3 sequence is CASSAGTGTFLSDAFF. The CDR3 DNA is TGTGCCAGCAGTGCCGGGACAGGGACTTTTCTATCCGACGCTTTCTTT. J is TRBJ1-1 and V is TRBV27; 9 bases line up with TRBD1. After removal of 5 bases from V and 11 bases from J, the junction contained 18 bases not matched to a gene. This CDR3 contains 16 residues. Germline assignment: CDR1 MNHEY and CDR2 SMNVEV (reference sequence).

This chain connects TRBV28 to TRBJ1-5, with 9 bases identical to TRBD1. V was clipped by 3 bases and J by 4 bases; unmatched bases: 7. Looked up from germline, CDR1 is MDHEN and CDR2 is SYDVKM. The CDR3 loop spans 16 amino acids. This CDR3 is CASSFPGQGSNQPQHF. The CDR3 DNA follows: TGTGCCAGCAGTTTTCCCGGACAGGGGAGTAATCAGCCCCAGCATTTT.

The chain employs TRBV3-1 (or the pseudogene TRBV3-2) and TRBJ2-1; D might be TRBD2 (6 bases). The germline V and J ends were trimmed by 1 base and 2 bases, with 9 bases remaining between them. The CDR3 length is 15 residues. The V gene's germline CDR1 is LGHDT and CDR2 YNNKEL (reference sequence). The CDR3: CASSQAASAYNEQFF. The CDR3 coding sequence is TGTGCCAGCAGCCAAGCGGCTAGCGCCTACAATGAGCAGTTCTTC.

The chain recombines TRBV21-1 with TRBJ2-7; TRBD2, the table's D call, lacks a check against the DNA. TRBV21-1 is annotated as a pseudogene. This CDR3 is 9 amino acids long. CDR3 loop: CARVSKQYF. CDR3 in DNA: TGTGCCAGAGTTTCTAAGCAGTACTTC.

This chain connects TRBV6-5 to TRBJ1-5, with a weak D call TRBD1 (5 bases). Germline assignment: CDR1 MNHEY and CDR2 SVGAGI. This CDR3 comprises 14 residues. Deletions cut 6 bases from V and 1 base from J, with 10 bases between. The CDR3 bases are TGTGCCAGCAGCTGGGGGGAAAGCAATCAGCCCCAGCATTTT. It yields the protein CASSWGESNQPQHF.

This clone occurred once. The chain uses TRBV6-5 and TRBJ2-5; the match to TRBD1 covers 8 bases. Germline CDR1 reads MNHEY; CDR2 reads SVGAGI. The J segment lost 4 bases and the V segment lost 4 bases, leaving 5 bases of the junction unmatched. The CDR3 length is 14 residues. The CDR3 bases are TGTGCCAGCAGTTTAGACAGGGGCTTAGAGACCCAGTACTTC. This gives the protein CASSLDRGLETQYF.

Turning to this clone: The junction differs from germline at one of its ends, possibly a read error. The identical CDR3 is also encoded by other nucleotide sequences in the sample. The chain recombines TRBV6-1 with TRBJ1-5; a possible D gene is TRBD1 (6 bases). Germline V gene data show CDR1 as MNHNS and CDR2 as SASEGT. The CDR3 runs to 14 residues. The CDR3 nucleotides are TGTGCCAGTAGTGATTGGGGGCTTGGTCAGCCCCAGCATTTT. Amino acids: CASSDWGLGQPQHF.

This rearrangement joins TRBV9 to TRBJ2-4, with 9 positions matching TRBD2. The germline CDR1 and CDR2 sequences are SGDLS and YYNGEE. The CDR3 is 17 residues long. The V and J ends lost 4 bases and 3 bases, in that order; junction bases with no gene match: 11. CDR3 region: CASSPRWVAGDKNIQYF. DNA of the CDR3: TGTGCCAGCAGCCCCCGGTGGGTAGCGGGAGACAAAAACATTCAGTACTTC.

The chain employs TRBV9 and TRBJ2-6; TRBD1 might be the D (5 bases). The germline gives CDR1 SGDLS, CDR2 YYNGEE. This CDR3 spans 20 amino acids. The ends were cut back, 0 bases at V and 0 bases at J, with 19 bases in the middle. CDR3 nucleotides: TGTGCCAGCAGCGTAGATTTCAAGGGGTCCTCAAGCTCTGGGGCCAACGTCCTGACTTTC. It specifies CASSVDFKGSSSSGANVLTF.

This clone turned up a few times. The chain links TRBV18 to TRBJ1-1; D is perhaps TRBD1 (5 bases). V gave up 5 bases and J gave up 1 base, with 8 bases separating them. Looked up from germline, CDR1 is KGHSH and CDR2 is LQKENI. The length of the CDR3 is 13 residues. CDR3 DNA sequence: TGTGCCAGCTCAACGGGGGGGAACACTGAAGCTTTCTTT. This translates into CASSTGGNTEAFF.

In nucleotides, the CDR3 is TGTGCCAGCAGCACGGGGACTAGCGGGGTGGCAGATACGCAGTATTTT. Translation: CASSTGTSGVADTQYF. V usage is TRBV11-3 and J usage is TRBJ2-3, with TRBD2 matching 13 bases. Germline CDR1 SGHNT, CDR2 YENEEA. This CDR3 comprises 16 residues. V shed 5 bases and J 4 bases; nucleotides not matched to a gene: 6.

This clone was counted a few times. The V call is TRBV6-2 or TRBV6-3, the J call TRBJ1-2, with 9 nucleotides matching TRBD1. The V and J ends lost 5 bases and 5 bases, in that order; junction bases with no gene match: 6. CDR3 size: 14 residues. Germline lookup yields CDR1 MNHEY and CDR2 SVGEGT. The CDR3 loop is CASSPDRGWYGYTF. The CDR3 nucleotides read TGTGCCAGCAGTCCCGACAGGGGGTGGTATGGCTACACCTTC.

This chain's CDR3 is CATSRDVGTSGNNEQFF. The CDR3 region has the DNA TGTGCCACCAGCAGAGATGTTGGGACTAGCGGTAACAATGAGCAGTTCTTC. This chain uses TRBV15 with TRBJ2-1; 11 positions agree with TRBD2. V lost 0 bases, J lost 5 bases, and 6 bases stayed unmatched. Germline assignment: CDR1 LNHNV and CDR2 YYDKDF (reference sequence). The CDR3 runs 17 residues.

J is TRBJ1-1 and V is TRBV3-1 (or the pseudogene TRBV3-2); 8 bases align to TRBD1. The CDR3 has 16 amino acids. Germline V gives CDR1 LGHDT, CDR2 YNNKEL (reference sequence). The V and J ends lost 3 bases and 4 bases, in that order; junction bases with no gene match: 10. CDR3 sequence: CASSHLRQGLATEAFF. The CDR3 DNA follows: TGTGCCAGCAGCCACCTACGACAGGGGCTAGCCACTGAAGCTTTCTTT.

This clone was seen a handful of times. The rearrangement links TRBV28 to TRBJ2-7; 7 nucleotides match TRBD2. This CDR3 region has 15 residues. The ends lost 1 base at V and 4 bases at J; junction bases unmatched: 7. The V gene's germline CDR1 is MDHEN and CDR2 SYDVKM. Written as DNA, the CDR3 is TGTGCCAGCAGTTTATATCGGATGGGACTATACGAGCAGTACTTC. It codes for CASSLYRMGLYEQYF.

The chain recombines TRBV5-8 with TRBJ2-3; 11 bases line up with TRBD2. The CDR3 runs to 18 residues. J lost 6 bases, V lost 0 bases, and 12 bases had no gene match. Germline loops: CDR1 SGHTS, CDR2 YDEGEE. In DNA form, the CDR3 reads TGTGCCAGCAGCTTGGGGAGAATAGCGGGAGGGCCTTGGGATACGCAGTATTTT. Protein: CASSLGRIAGGPWDTQYF.

The rearrangement uses TRBV5-1 and TRBJ2-2; 8 bases align to TRBD1. In germline, CDR1 is SGHRS, CDR2 YFSETQ. The CDR3 totals 15 residues. Trimming cost V 3 bases and J 0 bases; bases outside gene matches: 1. CDR3 DNA: TGCGCCAGCAGCTCGGGACAGGCGAACACCGGGGAGCTGTTTTTT. Translated: CASSSGQANTGELFF.